This T cell receptor (beta chain) is drawn from a study of blood T cell repertoires in COVID-19. Study as a whole: Researchers got acute and convalescent COVID-19 samples from the United States, Italy and Spain. In each case, the material was cDNA or gDNA derived from T cells, B-cell-depleted T cells, or PBMCs.

This table comes from immunoSEQ multiplex PCR, and its TCRdb copy is limited to in-frame clones, with some not included. The sample has around 250,000 clones, roughly 85% seen once. The CDR3 contains 16 residues. The germline CDR1 and CDR2 sequences are SGHKS and YYEKEE (reference sequence). Trimming cost V 0 bases and J 4 bases, with 14 bases left between them. This clonotype originated in a woman in her thirties with active or convalescent COVID-19. The chain is built from TRBV5-5 and TRBJ1-5; D is unresolved. The specimen was peripheral blood. In nucleotides, the CDR3 is TGTGCCAGCAGCTTGGTAGCCCAAAGAGGGAATCAGCCCCAGCATTTT. Translating gives CASSLVAQRGNQPQHF.